This TCR beta chain was captured by sequencing in a study of blood T cell repertoires in COVID-19 (dated by TCRdb to 2019 to 2021). As for the study more broadly: Samples covering the acute and convalescent phases of COVID-19 were provided by collaborators in the United States, Italy and Spain. The repertoires were released in a freely available public database meant as a resource for research on the immune response to SARS-CoV-2. Deeply sampled blood TCRbeta repertoires from subjects exposed to, actively infected with, or recovered from COVID-19 were included in the dataset. The material from the prospective study consisted of cDNA or gDNA derived from T cells, B-cell-depleted T cells, or PBMCs. The samples were drawn from the first 160 participants of the ongoing ImmuneRACE study and from about 1,200 subjects provided by 6 global collaborators. Where available, HLA class I and class II types were taken from metadata supplied by the sample provider and were not determined by assay-based typing. The sample metadata nearly always contained a de-identified subject ID, COVID-19 status, age in years and sex. What the work shows at the level of the full study, not this receptor alone: The amount of clinical and demographic metadata varied by source and participant and was provided uncurated.

The immunoSEQ Assay, a bias-controlled multiplex PCR, was used to amplify TCRbeta CDR3 regions from genomic DNA. Regarding the original processing steps: The number of nucleated cells in each sample was estimated by amplification of reference gene primers within the assay. Sequence reads were collapsed and filtered to measure the absolute abundance of every unique TCRbeta CDR3 rearrangement. For each sample, productive Simpson clonality was calculated by taking the square root of Simpson's diversity index across productive rearrangements. Held by TCRdb, this immuneACCESS table contains in-frame sequences only and omits some clones. Under half of the omission traces to an unresolved V gene where checked; the cause of the rest is unknown. Clonal size and the V and J genes are those of that table, whereas D and trimming came from the DNA. The sample table holds tens of thousands of clones, of which about nine tenths were seen once. The ten largest clones take up 1% to 1.5% of the sample.

As to this clone: Its antigen is unknown. A read error may account for a junction end that differs from germline.

Each collaborating institution followed its own protocols to collect whole blood in K2EDTA tubes. For TCRbeta analysis, collaborators shipped samples as frozen whole blood, isolated PBMCs, or DNA extracted from either of those sample types. Sequencing was performed on peripheral blood. This clonotype was sampled from a woman aged 80 or over with acute or convalescent COVID-19.

The DNA sequence is as follows: TGTGCCATCTCAGCGTGGGACAGGGATACAGGTACGCAGTATTTT. Translated, it reads CAISAWDRDTGTQYF. The chain is made from TRBV10-3 and TRBJ2-3; TRBD1 aligns with 9 central bases. Looking up the germline V gene yields CDR1 ENHRY and CDR2 SYGVKD. The CDR3 contains 15 residues, cysteine and phenylalanine counted. Solely the CDR3 DNA is kept, with 45 bases framed from the first base.